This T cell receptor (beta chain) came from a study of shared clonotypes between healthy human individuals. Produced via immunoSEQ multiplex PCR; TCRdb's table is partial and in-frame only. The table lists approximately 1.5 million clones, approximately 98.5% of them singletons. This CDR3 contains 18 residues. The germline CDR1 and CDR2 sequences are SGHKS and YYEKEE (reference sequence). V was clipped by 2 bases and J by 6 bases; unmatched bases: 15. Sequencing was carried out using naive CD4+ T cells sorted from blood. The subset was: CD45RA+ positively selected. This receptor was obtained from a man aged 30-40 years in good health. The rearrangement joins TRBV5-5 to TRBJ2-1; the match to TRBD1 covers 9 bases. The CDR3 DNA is TGTGCCAGCAGCTTTTCCCCACAGGGACAGGGTTGGCTCAATGAGCAGTTCTTC. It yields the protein CASSFSPQGQGWLNEQFF. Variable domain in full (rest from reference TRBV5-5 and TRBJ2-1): DAGVTQSPTHLIKTRGQQVTLRCSPISGHKSVSWYQQVLGQGPQFIFQYYEKEERGRGNFPDRFSARQFPNYSSELNVNALLLGDSALYLCASSFSPQGQGWLNEQFFGPGTRLTVL.